These T cell receptor beta chains were read from a single sample in a study of OX40 agonist ivuxolimab in advanced cancers. Generated by immunoSEQ multiplex PCR, the TCRdb table keeps only in-frame clones and is missing some. Of about 72,000 clones listed, about 88% are singletons. Source: CD4+ or CD8+ T cells sorted from blood, taken in a trial of the OX40 agonist ivuxolimab. Every receptor here comes from an adult with an advanced solid tumor such as melanoma, head and neck, liver or kidney cancer. Each CDR3 is given with its conserved first and last residue. Clone size appears in some rows only: once, few, many, or a class for an expanded clone.

TRBJ1-1,.,TRBV5-4,CASSLPGGTEAFF
TRBJ2-1,.,TRBV5-1,CASQLAASGEQFF
TRBJ1-5,.,TRBV19,CASSIIQGQGIVQPQHF
TRBJ2-2,.,TRBV14,CASSQAQTGELFF
TRBJ1-1,.,TRBV11-3,CASSIQGSNTEAFF
TRBJ1-5,.,TRBV19,CASSIEGRGRNQPQHF
TRBJ1-2,.,TRBV19,CASSSSPQGNYGYTF
TRBJ2-3,.,TRBV12-5,CASGRQGGSDTQYF
TRBJ2-6,.,TRBV11-3,CASSFPGWGSRSGANVLTF
TRBJ2-1,.,TRBV5-1,CASSPSGGGNEQFF
TRBJ2-2,.,TRBV5-1,CASSFMGDNTGELFF
TRBJ1-5,once,TRBV27,CASRFTGGLNQPQHF
TRBJ2-7,.,TRBV7-2,CASSLAAAAISYEQYF
TRBJ2-1,.,TRBV7-9,CASSRPTTSSDEQFF
TRBJ2-1,.,TRBV5-6,CASRGPGQPNEQFF
TRBJ2-3,.,TRBV7-9,CASSPQRLYTDTQYF
TRBJ2-6,.,TRBV4-1,CASSQDTGSSGANVLTF
TRBJ2-7,.,TRBV6-5,CASWAAPGEQYF
TRBJ1-1,.,TRBV7-9,CASSFQGWAEAFF
TRBJ1-5,.,TRBV4-1,CASSQPGQPQHF
TRBJ2-5,.,TRBV21-1,CASTVIQGIGYRRQETQYF
TRBJ2-7,.,TRBV7-9,CASSSARSSGGDQQYF
TRBJ1-2,few,TRBV9,CASSAWTGANYGYTF
TRBJ1-1,once,TRBV18,CASSPVRARDTEAFF
TRBJ1-2,few,TRBV11-3,CASSLEDRGIYGYTF
TRBJ1-4,.,TRBV11-3,CASSLTGIPNEKLFF
TRBJ2-3,.,TRBV6-1,CASSGFYPGTDTQYF
TRBJ2-5,.,TRBV18,CASSSRQAQETQYF
TRBJ2-3,.,TRBV9,CASSVATDTQYF
TRBJ1-6,.,TRBV28,CASSFLDRGDSPLHF
TRBJ1-2,.,TRBV6-5,CASSYSGRLYGYTF
TRBJ2-4,.,TRBV28,CASSDTGAKNIQYF
TRBJ1-5,.,TRBV9,CASSVVEPRNQPQHF
TRBJ1-2,.,TRBV4-1,CASSQDSGQDIYGYTF
TRBJ2-1,.,TRBV5-1,CASSLSSPSLHEQFF
TRBJ2-2,few,TRBV5-1,CASSARTGQNTGELFF
TRBJ1-5,.,TRBV19,CASSIGLWAGDSKRPQHF
TRBJ1-1,.,TRBV28,CASSLGLEAFF
TRBJ2-3,once,TRBV28,CASSPRTSGGYTDTQYF
TRBJ1-1,.,TRBV5-1,CASRGQPDSPAFF
TRBJ2-7,.,TRBV13,CASSLGLETFEQYF
TRBJ2-7,.,TRBV5-1,CASSFQGSLTYEQYF
TRBJ1-3,.,TRBV7-5,CVRSLARAALAGNTIYF
TRBJ2-2,.,TRBV18,CASSPRGGELFF
TRBJ2-1,.,TRBV2,CASSGSGGLYNEQFF
TRBJ2-5,few,TRBV28,CASSLSAGGETQYF
TRBJ1-5,.,TRBV10-3,CAISSGTGGGNQPQHF
TRBJ2-1,.,TRBV11-3,CASSLTGFGYNEQFF
TRBJ1-3,.,TRBV28,CASQGNVNSGNTIYF
TRBJ2-4,.,TRBV11-3,CASSYHGGPTKNIQYF
TRBJ1-4,.,TRBV5-1,CASSPGTGEEKLFF
TRBJ2-3,.,TRBV19,CASSMPAGGVDTQYF
TRBJ1-4,.,TRBV4-2,CASSRQPIGETNEKLFF